Listed below are T cell receptor beta chains from one sample, sequenced in a study of Ad26.COV2.S vaccination and SARS-CoV-2 variants. Measured with immunoSEQ multiplex PCR; TCRdb has only the in-frame clones, and not every one. Of approximately 280,000 clones listed, 70% to 90% are singletons. The sample consisted of peripheral blood, taken in a trial of Ad26.COV2.S vaccine versus placebo. Every receptor here comes from a person aged 18-60 years who received the Ad26.COV2.S COVID-19 vaccine or a placebo. Each CDR3 is given with its conserved first and last residue. D genes are given only for firm matches. The size field is filled for only some rows; it gives once, few, many or a size class.

- TRBJ2-5 TRBV7-9 TRBD2 TGTGCCAGCAGCTTAGCGCGGGGAGGGGCGCAAGAGACCCAGTACTTC CASSLARGGAQETQYF
- TRBJ1-1 TRBV6-5 TRBD1 TGTGCCAGCAGTTACGACAGGGGGCGGGTGAACACTGAAGCTTTCTTT CASSYDRGRVNTEAFF
- TRBJ2-7 TRBV28 TRBD2 TGTGCCAGCAGTCCCGTTAGCGGGGCCTACGAGCAGTACTTC CASSPVSGAYEQYF
- TRBJ2-1 TRBV5-1 TRBD1 TGCGCCAGCAGCTTGTTGGGACAGGGGTACAATGAGCAGTTCTTC CASSLLGQGYNEQFF
- TRBJ2-7 TRBV5-4 - TGTGCCAGCAGCCTAAAGGGGGGTCCTACCGAGCAGTACTTC CASSLKGGPTEQYF
- TRBJ1-3 TRBV2 - TGTGCCACCAAACGGGGGTTATCTGGAAACACCATATATTTT CATKRGLSGNTIYF
- TRBJ1-2 TRBV18 TRBD1 TGTGCCAGCTCACCAGGACAGGTTATCTATGGCTACACCTTC CASSPGQVIYGYTF
- TRBJ2-5 TRBV7-2 - TGTGCCAGCAGCTTGGTCTCCAAAGAGACCCAGTACTTC CASSLVSKETQYF
- TRBJ1-5 TRBV5-6 - TGTGCCAGCAGCTTGAAGCCCGGTCAGCCCCAGCATTTT CASSLKPGQPQHF
- TRBJ2-7 TRBV20-1 TRBD2 TGCAGTGCTAGTCCTAGCGGTTACTACGAGCAGTACTTC CSASPSGYYEQYF
- TRBJ2-4 TRBV19 TRBD2 TGTGCCAGTAGTATAGATGGACTAGCGGGAGGGAGAGGCGCCAAAAACATTCAGTACTTC CASSIDGLAGGRGAKNIQYF
- TRBJ1-1 TRBV10-3 TRBD1 TGTGCCATCAGGCTGGCCGGGACAGGGAACACTGAAGCTTTCTTT CAIRLAGTGNTEAFF
- TRBJ2-1 TRBV4-3 - TGCGCCAGCAGCCGAAGACCGGAAGCGGCTATATACAATGAGCAGTTCTTC CASSRRPEAAIYNEQFF
- TRBJ2-2 TRBV5-4 - TGTGCCAGCAGCTTGTGGGGAACCGGGGAGCTGTTTTTT CASSLWGTGELFF
- TRBJ1-1 TRBV3-1/TRBV3-2 TRBD1 TGTGCCAGCAGCCCCAGGGGGCTGGGCACTGAAGCTTTCTTT CASSPRGLGTEAFF
- TRBJ2-2 TRBV30 TRBD2 TGTGCCTGGAAAATATTAGCGGGTCCCGGGGAGCTGTTTTTT CAWKILAGPGELFF
- TRBJ2-7 TRBV7-8 TRBD2 TGTGCCAGCAGCTTAGAATCGGCGGGAGGCTCCTACGAGCAGTACTTC CASSLESAGGSYEQYF
- TRBJ2-3 TRBV7-2 - TGTGCCAGCACCACAGACACTTCCCCGGCAGATACGCAGTATTTT CASTTDTSPADTQYF
- TRBJ1-1 TRBV7-2 - TGTGCCAGCAGCGGTCCGAACACTGAAGCTTTCTTT CASSGPNTEAFF
- TRBJ1-5 TRBV7-8 TRBD1 TGTGCCAGCAGCTTAGCGAACAGGGGGCTTCAGCCCCAGCATTTT CASSLANRGLQPQHF
- TRBJ2-3 TRBV5-5 - TGTGCCAGCAGCTCAGGGGGCACAGATACGCAGTATTTT CASSSGGTDTQYF
few TRBJ1-6 TRBV18 - TGTGCCAGCTCACCACTAGTCGGGGGAAATTCACCCCTCCACTTT CASSPLVGGNSPLHF
- TRBJ2-7 TRBV5-1 TRBD1 TGCGCCAGCAGAAAGGCTGGACAGGTTGACGACGAGCAGTACTTC CASRKAGQVDDEQYF
- TRBJ2-4 TRBV18 - TGTGCCAGCTCACGTGGAAGCGGAGCCAAAAACATTCAGTACTTC CASSRGSGAKNIQYF
- TRBJ1-1 TRBV30 TRBD1 TGTGCCTGTTCCGGGACAGCGAACACTGAAGCTTTCTTT CACSGTANTEAFF
- TRBJ1-6 TRBV30 - TGTGCCTGGAGTGTCCGGGCTTCCCTCCACTTT CAWSVRASLHF
once TRBJ1-3 TRBV7-2 - TGTGCCAGCAGCCTCTGGATTAGGCGCAACACCATATATTTT CASSLWIRRNTIYF
once TRBJ1-2 TRBV7-9 - TGTGCCAGCAGCTTAGTCAGGTCTAACTATGGCTACACCTTC CASSLVRSNYGYTF
- TRBJ2-7 TRBV27 - TGTGCCAGCAGTTTAGGGTCTACCCGGGGTGGCGAGCAGTACTTC CASSLGSTRGGEQYF
- TRBJ2-1 TRBV18 TRBD1 TGTGCCAGCTCACCCATGGACAGGGACAGTGAGCAGTTCTTC CASSPMDRDSEQFF
- TRBJ1-1 TRBV27 - TGTGCCAGCAGTTTAAAGGGGGGGAACACTGAAGCTTTCTTT CASSLKGGNTEAFF
- TRBJ1-2 TRBV29-1 - TGCAGCGTTGATGATGGCAGCTATGGCTACACCTTC CSVDDGSYGYTF
- TRBJ2-1 TRBV7-3 TRBD1 TGTGCCAGCAGCTTAAGGCCGACAGGGAACAATGAGCAGTTCTTC CASSLRPTGNNEQFF
few TRBJ1-1 TRBV12-3/TRBV12-4 - TGTGCCAGCAGTTTGGGGCAGAACACTGAAGCTTTCTTT CASSLGQNTEAFF
- TRBJ1-1 TRBV6-5 TRBD1 TGTGCCACCTCAAGGACAGGGGGCCAGAACACTGAAGCTTTCTTT CATSRTGGQNTEAFF
- TRBJ2-7 TRBV2 - TGTGCCAGCAGTACAACCCACACAGGAGACTACGAGCAGTACTTC CASSTTHTGDYEQYF
- TRBJ1-3 TRBV3-1/TRBV3-2 - TGTGCCAGCAGCCAAGTTGGGTTCTGGGGTACCGGAAACACCATATATTTT CASSQVGFWGTGNTIYF
- TRBJ2-5 TRBV5-1 - TGCGCCAGCAGCTTGGAAGACTCGTGGCGGGAGACCCAGTACTTC CASSLEDSWRETQYF
once TRBJ1-2 TRBV5-1 - TGCGCCAGCAGCTTGTTGGTGGGGCAGGGAGGTGGCTACACCTTC CASSLLVGQGGGYTF
once TRBJ1-2 TRBV13 - TGTGCCAATCACCCGGACAGCCTTAACTATGGCTACACCTTC CANHPDSLNYGYTF
- TRBJ2-7 TRBV6-5 - TGTGCCAGCAGTTACACCAACAGGGCCTACGAGCAGTACTTC CASSYTNRAYEQYF
once TRBJ2-1 TRBV9 - TGTGCCAGCACCCCCGGGCCAGGGAAAAGATGGATTGAGCAGTTCTTC CASTPGPGKRWIEQFF
- TRBJ2-7 TRBV2 - TGTGCCAGCAGTAATTACTTCGGGGAGCAGTACTTC CASSNYFGEQYF
- TRBJ1-2 TRBV5-1 - TGCGCCAGCAGCTTGGACAGCAGTACCGTCTATGGCTACACCTTC CASSLDSSTVYGYTF
few TRBJ1-2 TRBV28 - TGTGCCAGCAGTTGGGCAGCCTATGGCTACACCTTC CASSWAAYGYTF
- TRBJ2-6 TRBV2 - TGTGCCAGCAGTGAGCGCCCATTCTCTGGGGCCAACGTCCTGACTTTC CASSERPFSGANVLTF
few TRBJ2-2 TRBV19 - TGTGCCAGTAGTAAATCTAGCGCCCAGGGCACCGGGGAGCTGTTTTTT CASSKSSAQGTGELFF
- TRBJ1-1 TRBV10-2 - TGCGCCAGCAGTGAGTCCTGGGTGACTGAAGCTTTCTTT CASSESWVTEAFF
few TRBJ2-2 TRBV5-4 TRBD1 TGTGCCAGCAGCGGACAGGGAACGAAAACCGGGGAGCTGTTTTTT CASSGQGTKTGELFF
- TRBJ1-1 TRBV2 TRBD1 TGTGCCAGCAGTCTCTCGCGACAGGGAGCGGAAGCTTTCTTT CASSLSRQGAEAFF
- TRBJ2-7 TRBV5-6 - TGTGCCAGCAGCTTGCCCGGACAGCCTCCTTACGAGCAGTACTTC CASSLPGQPPYEQYF
- TRBJ2-1 TRBV3-1/TRBV3-2 TRBD2 TGTGCCAGTCGTGGCGGGAGGGCCGGAGGGAATGAGCAGTTCTTC CASRGGRAGGNEQFF